What follows describes a single T cell receptor beta chain. This clonotype was recorded at least ten times. Its antigen has not been determined. No qualities accompany the bases; no much larger clone lies one base away. The sample belongs to a study of T-cell reconstitution after alpha-beta-depleted transplantation in children (dated by TCRdb to the mid-2010s). With respect to the entire study: The study quantitatively tracked T-cell immune reconstitution after TCRalphabeta/CD19-depleted allogeneic hematopoietic cell transplantation in children using TCR repertoire profiling.

The germline V gene supplies CDR1 LGHNA and CDR2 YNFKEQ. From the cysteine through the phenylalanine, the CDR3 covers 17 amino acids. Of all the DNA, just the CDR3 is kept, 51 bases in frame from base 1. Relative to germline, V is 0 bases shorter and J is 4 bases shorter, with 19 bases between their ends. Library preparation employed PCR. This sample was sequenced with an Illumina HiSeq 2500. Molecular barcoding was employed in the preparation of TCR libraries, with unique molecular identifiers being used to normalize TCRbeta repertoire quantification. TCRdb handled the public reads itself, with Q25 trimming in fastp and clone calling in MiXCR, and kept productive beta chains. Each entry merges the rows of one CDR3 protein and shows their most common DNA and genes. For this sample the table gives roughly 170,000 distinct CDR3 sequences, of which around 7% were detected only once. 3% of the sample belongs to the ten largest clones.

The chain is encoded by TRBV4-2 joined to TRBJ2-7, with a tentative D gene TRBD1 over 6 matching bases. Source: PBMCs from the stem cell graft donor, taken from the stem cell graft. The receptor was derived from a human donor who donated a stem cell graft to a child with Wiskott-Aldrich syndrome. The DNA sequence is as follows: TGTGCCAGCAGCCAAGATGCCCAACAGGGCTCAACTTACGAGCAGTACTTC. This yields the protein CASSQDAQQGSTYEQYF.